The next 8 T cell receptor beta chains were all read from a single sample in a study of blood T cell repertoires in COVID-19. The assay was immunoSEQ multiplex PCR, and TCRdb's table has in-frame clones only and misses some. The sample lists under 45,000 clones, roughly 80% occurring once. The sequencing input was peripheral blood. The receptors come from a man between 65 and 85 years old with COVID-19, enrolled during active disease.

This clone was detected only once. The chain recombines TRBV10-3 with TRBJ1-5, with D unresolved. The CDR3 extends over 14 amino acids. Deletions cut 3 bases from V and 7 bases from J, with 13 bases between. CDR1 and CDR2 from the germline V gene are ENHRY and SYGVKD. The CDR3 bases are TGTGCCATCAGTGAAGCGGGCCCCGCGCAGCCCCAGCATTTT. Protein sequence: CAISEAGPAQPQHF.

The chain couples TRBV3-1 (or the pseudogene TRBV3-2) to TRBJ2-7; the match to TRBD2 covers 7 bases. Germline trimming cut 4 bases from V and 6 bases from J; bases unmatched to any gene: 9. Germline lookup yields CDR1 LGHDT and CDR2 YNNKEL (reference sequence). This CDR3 spans 14 amino acids. The CDR3 DNA reads TGTGCCAGCAGCCCCTACGGAGCGGGGACCGAGCAGTACTTC. Its translation: CASSPYGAGTEQYF.

The chain carries TRBV19 and TRBJ1-1; 7 nucleotides line up with TRBD1. Germline V gene lookup returns CDR1 LNHDA and CDR2 SQIVND (reference sequence). This CDR3 has 13 residues. The V segment lost 4 bases and the J segment 5 bases; nucleotides outside the gene matches: 4. This chain's CDR3 is CASSTQGVTEAFF. CDR3 coding DNA: TGTGCCAGTAGTACCCAGGGGGTAACTGAAGCTTTCTTT.

The chain carries TRBV28 and TRBJ1-5; 7 bases map to TRBD1. V gave up 7 bases and J gave up 11 bases; unmatched junction bases: 17. CDR1 and CDR2 (germline): MDHEN, SYDVKM. The CDR3 contains 15 residues. CDR3 region: CASTRDRVPRTTQHF. The CDR3 nucleotides are TGTGCCAGCACTCGAGACAGGGTCCCTAGGACGACCCAGCATTTT.

The chain is built from TRBV27 and TRBJ2-7, with 8 bases identical to TRBD1. The CDR3 consists of 15 residues. Germline-derived CDR1 and CDR2 are MNHEY and SMNVEV (reference sequence). After removal of 6 bases from V and 4 bases from J, the junction contained 11 bases not matched to a gene. CDR3 sequence reads: CASRPAQGVVYEQYF. The CDR3, as DNA: TGTGCCAGCAGGCCCGCACAGGGGGTAGTGTACGAGCAGTACTTC.

The chain has TRBV29-1 and TRBJ2-2, with D possibly TRBD1 on 6 matching bases. Germline-derived CDR1 and CDR2 are SQVTM and ANQGSEA. Trimming pared 5 bases from V and 6 bases from J, leaving 19 bases between. The CDR3 has 15 residues. The CDR3 DNA is TGCAGCGTTCGCCCGGGACAAACGGGGCCCGGGGAGCTGTTTTTT. This translates into CSVRPGQTGPGELFF.

J is TRBJ2-7 and V is TRBV9, with TRBD2 matching over 14 bases. This CDR3 region has 15 residues. V gave up 2 bases and J gave up 9 bases; unmatched junction bases: 7. Germline V gene data show CDR1 as SGDLS and CDR2 as YYNGEE. The CDR3 DNA follows: TGTGCCAGCAGCGTGCAGGGACTAGCGGGAGCGTCGCAGTACTTC. Encoded protein: CASSVQGLAGASQYF. The variable domain in full, with the rest retrieved from reference TRBV9 and TRBJ2-7, is DSGVTQTPKHLITATGQRVTLRCSPRSGDLSVYWYQQSLDQGLQFLIQYYNGEERAKGNILERFSAQQFPDLHSELNLSSLELGDSALYFCASSVQGLAGASQYFGPGTRLTVT.

The gene calls are TRBV10-3 and TRBJ2-6, with no clear D. The CDR3 extends over 17 amino acids. In germline, CDR1 is ENHRY, CDR2 SYGVKD. Trimming stripped 4 bases from V and 0 bases from J, with 13 bases between. CDR3 DNA sequence: TGTGCCATCAGTGGCCGAGGTCAATCCTCTGGGGCCAACGTCCTGACTTTC. This translates into CAISGRGQSSGANVLTF.